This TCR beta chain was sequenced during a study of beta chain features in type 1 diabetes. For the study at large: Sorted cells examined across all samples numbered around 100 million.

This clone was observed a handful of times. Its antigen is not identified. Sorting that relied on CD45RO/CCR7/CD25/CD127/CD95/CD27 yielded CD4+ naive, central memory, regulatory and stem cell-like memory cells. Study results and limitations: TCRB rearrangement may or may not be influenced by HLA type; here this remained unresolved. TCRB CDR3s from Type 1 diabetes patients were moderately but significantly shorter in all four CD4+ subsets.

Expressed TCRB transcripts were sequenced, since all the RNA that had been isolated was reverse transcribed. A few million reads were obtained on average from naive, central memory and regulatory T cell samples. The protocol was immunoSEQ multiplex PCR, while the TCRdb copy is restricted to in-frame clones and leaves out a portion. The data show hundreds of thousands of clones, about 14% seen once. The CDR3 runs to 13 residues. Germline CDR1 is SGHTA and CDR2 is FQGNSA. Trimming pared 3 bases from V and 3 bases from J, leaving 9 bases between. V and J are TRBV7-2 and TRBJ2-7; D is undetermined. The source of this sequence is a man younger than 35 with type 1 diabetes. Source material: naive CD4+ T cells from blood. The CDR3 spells CASSFLPGYEQYF. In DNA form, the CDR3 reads TGTGCCAGCAGCTTCCTCCCGGGCTACGAGCAGTACTTC.